This T cell receptor (beta chain) was sequenced for a study of blood T cells in healthy people across ages. In the case of this clonotype: The antigen remains undetermined.

Primers used in a second PCR of roughly 6 to 12 cycles were a sample-barcoded 5' primer and a J-beta primer mix. TCRdb ran MiXCR on the 5' RACE reads and lists one entry per CDR3 protein. The data hold around 990,000 distinct CDR3 sequences, with less than 45% observed a single time. The junction had 6 bases not matched to a gene; V was cut back by 0 bases and J by 9 bases. The CDR3 is 13 amino acids. From germline, CDR1 is SGHRS and CDR2 YFSETQ. Findings and limits, study-wide: Donors of long life had a larger count of naive CD4+ cells and greater diversity than aged donors.

Sequenced input: blood. The source of this sequence is a man aged 18 to 30 in good health. The gene calls are TRBV5-1 and TRBJ2-7, with 7 bases that match TRBD1. CDR3 region: CASSLGQGIGQYF. The CDR3 nucleotides are TGCGCCAGCAGCTTGGGACAGGGAATTGGGCAGTACTTC.